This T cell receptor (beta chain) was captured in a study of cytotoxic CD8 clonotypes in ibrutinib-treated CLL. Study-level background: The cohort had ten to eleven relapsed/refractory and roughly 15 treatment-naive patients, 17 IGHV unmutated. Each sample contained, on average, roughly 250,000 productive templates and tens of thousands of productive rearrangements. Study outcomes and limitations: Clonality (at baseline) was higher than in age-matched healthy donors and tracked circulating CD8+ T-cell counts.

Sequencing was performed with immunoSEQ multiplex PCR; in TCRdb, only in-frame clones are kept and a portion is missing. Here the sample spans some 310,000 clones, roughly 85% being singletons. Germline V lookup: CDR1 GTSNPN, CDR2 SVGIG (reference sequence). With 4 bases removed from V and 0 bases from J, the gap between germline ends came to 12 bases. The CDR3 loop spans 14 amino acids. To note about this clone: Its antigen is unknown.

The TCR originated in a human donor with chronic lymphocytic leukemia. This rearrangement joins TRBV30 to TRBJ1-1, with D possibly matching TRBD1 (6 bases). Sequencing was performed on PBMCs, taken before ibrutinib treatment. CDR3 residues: CAWNRRQVNTEAFF. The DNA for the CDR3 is TGTGCCTGGAACCGCAGACAGGTGAACACTGAAGCTTTCTTT.